A single sample gave rise to the 9 T cell receptor beta chains below, sequenced in a study of shared clonotypes between healthy human individuals. This table comes from immunoSEQ multiplex PCR, and its TCRdb copy is limited to in-frame clones, with some not included. This sample has roughly 1,600,000 clones, with 98% to 99% found just once. The sequenced sample consisted of naive CD4+ T cells sorted from blood. The subset denotes: CD45RA+ positively selected. The receptor source for this set is a man younger than 45 in good health.

The V call is TRBV6-5, the J call TRBJ2-5; D possibly corresponds to TRBD1 (5 bases). CDR3 length: 13 residues. The V gene lost 1 base and the J gene lost 4 bases, with 7 bases spanning the gap. Looked up from germline, CDR1 is MNHEY and CDR2 is SVGAGI. The CDR3 DNA follows: TGTGCCAGCAGTTACTTGGGGCGAGAGACCCAGTACTTC. It encodes CASSYLGRETQYF.

Concerning this clone itself: Other DNA sequences from this sample encode an identical CDR3 as well. The V gene is TRBV9, the J gene TRBJ2-1, with a possible D match to TRBD2 (5 bases). CDR1 SGDLS and CDR2 YYNGEE come from the germline V gene. CDR3 length: 13 residues. With 0 bases removed from V and 4 bases from J, the gap between germline ends came to 5 bases. CDR3 DNA sequence: TGTGCCAGCAGCGTAGCGGGGTACAATGAGCAGTTCTTC. Translated, it gives CASSVAGYNEQFF. Full variable domain (missing parts from reference TRBV9 and TRBJ2-1): DSGVTQTPKHLITATGQRVTLRCSPRSGDLSVYWYQQSLDQGLQFLIQYYNGEERAKGNILERFSAQQFPDLHSELNLSSLELGDSALYFCASSVAGYNEQFFGPGTRLTVL.

Here the CDR3 DNA reads TGTGCCAGCAGCTGGGAGGGCCATAATGAGCAGTTCTTC. Translated, it gives CASSWEGHNEQFF. This sequence joins TRBV6-1 and TRBJ2-1; 7 nucleotides agree with TRBD2. J gave up 7 bases and V 6 bases, and 6 bases lay outside the gene matches. The V gene's germline CDR1 is MNHNS and CDR2 SASEGT. The CDR3 has 13 amino acids.

The chain joins TRBV7-6 to TRBJ2-1; D gene unclear. This CDR3 spans 12 amino acids. The germline gives CDR1 SGHVS, CDR2 FNYEAQ. With 7 bases removed from V and 2 bases from J, the gap between germline ends came to 6 bases. In nucleotides, the CDR3 is TGTGCCAGCAAAGCAACCTACAATGAGCAGTTCTTC. It codes for CASKATYNEQFF.

V usage is TRBV27 and J usage is TRBJ1-5; 8 bases are shared with TRBD1. V trimming: 4 bases; J trimming: 1 base; junction bases outside the gene matches: 9. Germline values: CDR1 MNHEY, CDR2 SMNVEV (reference sequence). This CDR3 is 17 amino acids long. CDR3 sequence reads: CASSSRTGLGSNQPQHF. DNA for the CDR3: TGTGCCAGCAGTTCGAGGACAGGGCTAGGGAGCAATCAGCCCCAGCATTTT.

Regarding this clone: Other DNA sequences within the sample encode an identical CDR3. The V call is TRBV29-1, the J call TRBJ2-5, with 7 bases that match TRBD1. The CDR3 is 12 amino acids. CDR1 and CDR2 from the germline V gene are SQVTM and ANQGSEA. The junction had 3 bases not matched to a gene; V was cut back by 6 bases and J by 2 bases. The CDR3 reads CSVRQGQETQYF. CDR3 DNA: TGCAGCGTCAGACAGGGTCAAGAGACCCAGTACTTC.

V usage is TRBV28 and J usage is TRBJ2-6; TRBD1 aligns across 9 bases. The CDR3 loop spans 21 amino acids. Looked up from germline, CDR1 is MDHEN and CDR2 is SYDVKM. The ends lost 5 bases at V and 1 base at J; junction bases unmatched: 18. The CDR3 sequence: CASSPKGAGQGVFSGANVLTF. The CDR3 nucleotides are TGTGCCAGCAGTCCTAAGGGGGCGGGACAGGGAGTATTTTCTGGGGCCAACGTCCTGACTTTC.

The chain is built from TRBV5-1 and TRBJ2-2, with 10 bases fitting TRBD2. V lost 0 bases to trimming and J lost 11 bases; unmatched junction nucleotides: 4. Germline V lookup: CDR1 SGHRS, CDR2 YFSETQ. The CDR3 contains 14 residues. The CDR3 sequence: CASSLVAGGDELFF. The CDR3 coding sequence is TGCGCCAGCAGCTTGGTAGCGGGAGGAGATGAGCTGTTTTTT. The full variable domain, completed using reference TRBV5-1 and TRBJ2-2, is KAGVTQTPRYLIKTRGQQVTLSCSPISGHRSVSWYQQTPGQGLQFLFEYFSETQRNKGNFPGRFSGRQFSNSRSEMNVSTLELGDSALYLCASSLVAGGDELFFGEGSRLTVL.

This chain joins TRBV9 and TRBJ2-2; a possible D gene is TRBD1 (5 bases). This CDR3 has 20 residues. V was trimmed by 2 bases and J by 1 base, leaving 24 bases between them. The germline V gene has CDR1 SGDLS and CDR2 YYNGEE. The CDR3 loop reads CASSVGPPPGSALNTGELFF. For the CDR3, the DNA is TGTGCCAGCAGCGTGGGGCCCCCCCCCGGGTCAGCCTTGAACACCGGGGAGCTGTTTTTT.